The text below deals with one T cell receptor beta chain. These data are taken from a study of blood T cell repertoires in COVID-19. Sequenced by immunoSEQ multiplex PCR; TCRdb stores in-frame clones only, minus some. The table shows a few hundred thousand clones, with 81% occurring only once. Sample: peripheral blood. The TCR sequence derives from a human donor with acute or convalescent COVID-19. The donor label of this sample is uncertain.

The CDR3 sequence is CASSQASLGGTNEKLFF. For the CDR3, the DNA is TGTGCCAGCAGCCAAGCTTCCTTGGGGGGAACTAATGAAAAACTGTTTTTT. The chain is built from TRBV3-1 (or the pseudogene TRBV3-2) and TRBJ1-4; D might be TRBD1 (5 bases). CDR1 is LGHDT and CDR2 is YNNKEL in the germline V gene (reference sequence). Between the trimmed V and J ends, which lost 1 base and 1 base, there was a span of 13 bases. The CDR3 consists of 17 residues.